This T cell receptor (beta chain) was recovered during a study of radiation and T cells in renal cell carcinoma. As for time point: baseline pretreatment blood. The treatment is: 15 Gy SBRT to primary tumor, nephrectomy 4 weeks later. V lost 1 base and J 0 bases, leaving 6 bases between the germline ends. CDR3 length: 15 residues. CDR1 and CDR2 (germline): SGHVS, FNYEAQ. Here immunoSEQ multiplex PCR was the method, and the copy in TCRdb shows in-frame clones only, minus some. The table lists about 150,000 clones, about nine tenths of them singletons. The source material was blood, sampled from a patient whose treatment included radiotherapy and nephrectomy. The chain carries TRBV7-6 and TRBJ2-2; a possible D gene is TRBD1 (6 bases). The receptor comes from a woman aged 65 to 85 with renal cell carcinoma. The CDR3 bases are TGTGCCAGCAGCTTAGGGACAGCGAACACCGGGGAGCTGTTTTTT. Residues: CASSLGTANTGELFF.